Sequencing of this TCR beta chain was carried out in a study of control samples from healthy donors and cancer patients. Produced via immunoSEQ multiplex PCR; TCRdb's table is partial and in-frame only. The table lists some 34,000 clones, over 85% of them singletons. V dropped 1 base and J dropped 4 bases, with 13 bases sitting between them. Germline V gene sequence: CDR1 LNHDA, CDR2 SQIVND (reference sequence). The CDR3 has 15 residues. The J gene is TRBJ1-1, the V gene TRBV19, with D perhaps matching TRBD1 (6 bases). Sequenced material: PBMCs. The receptor was derived from a man aged 35 to 55 with colorectal cancer. In DNA, the CDR3 is TGTGCCAGTAGTATAGGGGACACCCAGGGCACTGAAGCTTTCTTT. The encoded protein is CASSIGDTQGTEAFF.